Following are 6 T cell receptor beta chains from one sample sequenced in a study of technical replicates of blood from several donors. Some clones are missing from TCRdb's copy, which holds only in-frame ones; the method was immunoSEQ multiplex PCR. Seen here are roughly 71,000 clones, about 94% observed once, and the top ten hold 0.3% to 0.5%. Material for sequencing was T cells isolated from PBMCs. Source of these receptors: a human donor in good health.

The J gene is TRBJ1-1, the V gene TRBV6-6; TRBD1 matches at 8 bases. The CDR3 extends over 14 amino acids. The V segment lost 6 bases and the J segment 6 bases; nucleotides outside the gene matches: 9. In germline, CDR1 is MNHNY, CDR2 SVGAGI (reference sequence). The CDR3 DNA sequence: TGTGCCAGCAGATCAGGACAGGGTAGTGCTGAAGCTTTCTTT. Its translation: CASRSGQGSAEAFF.

The DNA for the CDR3 is TGTGCCAGCAGTTACACCCTAGCGGGAACCTACAATGAGCAGTTCTTC. Encoded protein: CASSYTLAGTYNEQFF. The V and J genes are TRBV6-5 and TRBJ2-1; 9 bases line up with TRBD2. V trimming: 2 bases; J trimming: 2 bases; junction bases outside the gene matches: 4. The CDR3 extends over 16 amino acids. Looked up from germline, CDR1 is MNHEY and CDR2 is SVGAGI.

V and J are TRBV5-6 and TRBJ1-5, with a possible D match to TRBD1 (5 bases). The germline CDR1 and CDR2 sequences are SGHDT and YYEEEE. The CDR3 loop spans 16 amino acids. The V gene lost 1 base and the J gene lost 4 bases, with 15 bases spanning the gap. CDR3 region: CASSLKGQGKNQPQHF. The CDR3 bases are TGTGCCAGCAGCTTGAAGGGCCAGGGTAAGAATCAGCCCCAGCATTTT.

The chain combines TRBV4-3 with TRBJ2-7; D might be TRBD2 (6 bases). From germline, CDR1 is LGHNA and CDR2 YSLEER. The V end lost 0 bases, the J end lost 2 bases, and 14 bases lay between the germline ends. This CDR3 contains 16 residues. Here the CDR3 DNA reads TGCGCCAGCAGCCAAGACGATAGGGAGGACGCCTACGAGCAGTACTTC. Translating it yields CASSQDDREDAYEQYF.

The chain combines TRBV4-1 with TRBJ2-5; 10 bases match TRBD2. V was pared by 3 bases and J by 4 bases, with 5 bases of the junction left unmatched. Germline V gene sequence: CDR1 MGHRA, CDR2 YSYEKL. The CDR3 covers 15 residues. CDR3 in amino acids: CASSQLGLAVETQYF. CDR3 nucleotides: TGCGCCAGCAGCCAGCTTGGACTAGCGGTAGAGACCCAGTACTTC.

CDR3 amino acids: CASNLHREENEKLFF. In nucleotides, the CDR3 is TGTGCCAGCAACCTCCACAGGGAAGAGAATGAAAAACTGTTTTTT. This chain links TRBV9 with TRBJ1-4, with D tentatively TRBD1 (6 bases). The CDR3 covers 15 residues. Germline values: CDR1 SGDLS, CDR2 YYNGEE. Trimming took 6 bases from V and 5 from J, leaving 17 bases between them.